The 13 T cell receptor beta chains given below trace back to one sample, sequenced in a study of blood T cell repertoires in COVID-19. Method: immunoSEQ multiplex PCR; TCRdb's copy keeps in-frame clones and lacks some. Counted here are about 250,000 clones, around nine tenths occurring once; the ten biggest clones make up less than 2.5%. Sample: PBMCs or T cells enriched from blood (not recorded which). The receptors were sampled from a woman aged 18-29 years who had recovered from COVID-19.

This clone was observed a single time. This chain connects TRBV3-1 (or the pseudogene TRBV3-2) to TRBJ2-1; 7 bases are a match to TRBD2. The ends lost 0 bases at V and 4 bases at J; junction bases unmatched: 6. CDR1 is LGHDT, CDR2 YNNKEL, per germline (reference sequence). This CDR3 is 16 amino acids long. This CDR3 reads CASSQDPGGGYNEQFF. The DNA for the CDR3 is TGTGCCAGCAGCCAAGATCCTGGGGGGGGGTACAATGAGCAGTTCTTC.

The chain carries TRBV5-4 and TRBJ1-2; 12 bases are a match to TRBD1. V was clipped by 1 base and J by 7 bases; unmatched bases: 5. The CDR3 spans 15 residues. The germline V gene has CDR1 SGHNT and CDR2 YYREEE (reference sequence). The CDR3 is CASSLPGDRGLGYTF. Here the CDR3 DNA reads TGTGCCAGCAGCTTGCCGGGGGACAGGGGGCTTGGCTACACCTTC.

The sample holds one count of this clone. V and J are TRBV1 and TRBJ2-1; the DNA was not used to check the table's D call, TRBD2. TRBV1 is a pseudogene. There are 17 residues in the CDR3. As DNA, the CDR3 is TGCACCAGCAGCCAAGATAGGACTAGCGGGAGGCGACAGGCGCAGTTCTTC. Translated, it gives CTSSQDRTSGRRQAQFF.

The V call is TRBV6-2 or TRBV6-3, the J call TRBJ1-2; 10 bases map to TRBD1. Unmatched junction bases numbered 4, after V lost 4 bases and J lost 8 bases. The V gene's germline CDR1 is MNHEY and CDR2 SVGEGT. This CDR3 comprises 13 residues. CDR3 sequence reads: CASSSTGGRGYTF. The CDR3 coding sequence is TGTGCCAGCAGTTCGACAGGGGGCAGAGGCTACACCTTC.

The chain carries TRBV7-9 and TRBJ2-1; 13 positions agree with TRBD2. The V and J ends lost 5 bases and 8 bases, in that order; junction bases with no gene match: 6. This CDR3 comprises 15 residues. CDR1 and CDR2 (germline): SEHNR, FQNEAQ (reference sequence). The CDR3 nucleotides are TGTGCCAGCAGCCGCGGACTAGCGGGGGCATATGAGCAGTTCTTC. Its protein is CASSRGLAGAYEQFF.

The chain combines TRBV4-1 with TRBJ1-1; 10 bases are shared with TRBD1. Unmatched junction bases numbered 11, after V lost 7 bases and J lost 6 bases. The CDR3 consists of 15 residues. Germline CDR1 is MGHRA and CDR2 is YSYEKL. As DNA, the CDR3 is TGCGCCAGCACAAGACAGGGGGCTAGGGACTCTGAAGCTTTCTTT. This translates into CASTRQGARDSEAFF.

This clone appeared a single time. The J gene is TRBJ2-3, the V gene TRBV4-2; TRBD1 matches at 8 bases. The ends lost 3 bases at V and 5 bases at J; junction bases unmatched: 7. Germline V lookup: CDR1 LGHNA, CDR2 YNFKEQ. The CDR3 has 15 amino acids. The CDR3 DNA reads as TGTGCCAGCAGCCAGTCGCAGGGGGCGGTAGATACGCAGTATTTT. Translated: CASSQSQGAVDTQYF.

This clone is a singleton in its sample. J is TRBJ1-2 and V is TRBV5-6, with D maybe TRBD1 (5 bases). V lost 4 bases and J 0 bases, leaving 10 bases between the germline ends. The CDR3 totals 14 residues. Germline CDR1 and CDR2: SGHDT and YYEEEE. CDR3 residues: CASSPGVSNYGYTF. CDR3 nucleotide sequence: TGTGCCAGCAGCCCGGGGGTCTCTAACTATGGCTACACCTTC.

CDR3 DNA: TGTGCCAGTAGTATGTACAGGGGTTATGGCTACACCTTC. It translates to CASSMYRGYGYTF. This chain uses TRBV19 with TRBJ1-2; 7 bases align to TRBD1. The ends lost 3 bases at V and 5 bases at J; junction bases unmatched: 3. From germline, CDR1 is LNHDA and CDR2 SQIVND (reference sequence). The CDR3 is made up of 13 amino acids.

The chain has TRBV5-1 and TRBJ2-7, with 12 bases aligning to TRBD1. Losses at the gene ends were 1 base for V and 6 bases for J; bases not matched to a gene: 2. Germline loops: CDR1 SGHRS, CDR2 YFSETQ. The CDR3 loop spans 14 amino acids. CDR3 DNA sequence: TGCGCCAGCAGCTTGCGGGACAGGGGGCGCGAGCAGTACTTC. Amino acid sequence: CASSLRDRGREQYF.

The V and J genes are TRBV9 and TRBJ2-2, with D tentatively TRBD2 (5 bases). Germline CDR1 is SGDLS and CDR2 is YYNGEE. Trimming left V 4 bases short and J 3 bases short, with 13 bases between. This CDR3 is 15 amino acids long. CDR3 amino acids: CASSPRGRDTGELFF. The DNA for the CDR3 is TGTGCCAGCAGCCCCCGGGGAAGGGACACCGGGGAGCTGTTTTTT.

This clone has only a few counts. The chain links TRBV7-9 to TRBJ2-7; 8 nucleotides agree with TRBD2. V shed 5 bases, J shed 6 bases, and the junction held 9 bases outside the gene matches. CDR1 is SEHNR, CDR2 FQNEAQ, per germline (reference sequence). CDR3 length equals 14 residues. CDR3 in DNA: TGTGCCAGCAGCCCTCCGGGACTAGTCCTCGAGCAGTACTTC. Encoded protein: CASSPPGLVLEQYF.

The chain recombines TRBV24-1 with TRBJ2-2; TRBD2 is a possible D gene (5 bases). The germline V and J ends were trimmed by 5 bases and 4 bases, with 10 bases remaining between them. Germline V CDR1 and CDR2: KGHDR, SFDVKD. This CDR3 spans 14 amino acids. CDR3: CATSGTGSTGELFF. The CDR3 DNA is TGTGCCACCAGTGGGACGGGATCCACCGGGGAGCTGTTTTTT.